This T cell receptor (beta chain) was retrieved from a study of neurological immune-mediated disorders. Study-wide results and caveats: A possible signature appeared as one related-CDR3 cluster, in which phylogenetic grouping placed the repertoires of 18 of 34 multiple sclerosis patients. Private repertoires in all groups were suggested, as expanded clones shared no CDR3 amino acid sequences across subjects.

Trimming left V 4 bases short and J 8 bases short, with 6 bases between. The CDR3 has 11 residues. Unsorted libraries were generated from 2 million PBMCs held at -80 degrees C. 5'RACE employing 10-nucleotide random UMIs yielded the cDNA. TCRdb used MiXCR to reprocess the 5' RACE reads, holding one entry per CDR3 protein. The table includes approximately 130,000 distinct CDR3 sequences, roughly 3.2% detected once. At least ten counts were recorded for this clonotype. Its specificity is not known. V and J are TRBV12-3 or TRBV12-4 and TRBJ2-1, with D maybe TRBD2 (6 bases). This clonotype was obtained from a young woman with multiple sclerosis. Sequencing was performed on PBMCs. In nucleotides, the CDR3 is TGTGCCAGCAGTTGGGAGGATGAGCAGTTCTTC. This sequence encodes CASSWEDEQFF.